The present TCR beta chain was sequenced within a study of PD-L1 blockade in urothelial cancer. Looking at the study overall: At 3 weeks (second dose) and 6 weeks after starting treatment, blood was analyzed. A median of about 130,000 T cells was found in the blood samples.

TCRdb's table, derived via immunoSEQ multiplex PCR, lists solely in-frame clones and lacks some. Counted here are some 35,000 clones, over 75% occurring once; the ten biggest clones make up around 19%. Germline V gives CDR1 KGHSH, CDR2 LQKENI. Losses at the gene ends were 3 bases for V and 4 bases for J; bases not matched to a gene: 6. The CDR3 runs to 17 residues. The chain uses TRBV18 and TRBJ2-5, with 15 nucleotides matching TRBD2. The starting material was PBMCs, obtained around atezolizumab (anti-PD-L1) treatment. The source of this sequence is a man in his 60s with urothelial cancer. CDR3: CASSPGLAGGPGETQYF. The CDR3 DNA reads as TGTGCCAGCTCACCCGGACTAGCGGGGGGGCCAGGAGAGACCCAGTACTTC.